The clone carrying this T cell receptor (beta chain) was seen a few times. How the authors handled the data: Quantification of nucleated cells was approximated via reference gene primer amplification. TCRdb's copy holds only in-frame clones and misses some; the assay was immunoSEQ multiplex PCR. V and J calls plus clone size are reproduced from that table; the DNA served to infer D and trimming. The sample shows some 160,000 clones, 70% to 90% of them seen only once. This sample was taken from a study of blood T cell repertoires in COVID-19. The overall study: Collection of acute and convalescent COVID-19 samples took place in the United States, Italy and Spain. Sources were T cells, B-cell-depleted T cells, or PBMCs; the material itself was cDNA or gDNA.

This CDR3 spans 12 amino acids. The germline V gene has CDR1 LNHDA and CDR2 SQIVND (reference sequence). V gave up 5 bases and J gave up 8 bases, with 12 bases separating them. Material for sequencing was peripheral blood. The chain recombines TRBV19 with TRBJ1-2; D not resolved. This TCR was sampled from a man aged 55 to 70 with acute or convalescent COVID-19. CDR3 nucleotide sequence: TGTGCCAGTAGTGAGAACGGGTTGGGCTACACCTTC. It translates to CASSENGLGYTF.